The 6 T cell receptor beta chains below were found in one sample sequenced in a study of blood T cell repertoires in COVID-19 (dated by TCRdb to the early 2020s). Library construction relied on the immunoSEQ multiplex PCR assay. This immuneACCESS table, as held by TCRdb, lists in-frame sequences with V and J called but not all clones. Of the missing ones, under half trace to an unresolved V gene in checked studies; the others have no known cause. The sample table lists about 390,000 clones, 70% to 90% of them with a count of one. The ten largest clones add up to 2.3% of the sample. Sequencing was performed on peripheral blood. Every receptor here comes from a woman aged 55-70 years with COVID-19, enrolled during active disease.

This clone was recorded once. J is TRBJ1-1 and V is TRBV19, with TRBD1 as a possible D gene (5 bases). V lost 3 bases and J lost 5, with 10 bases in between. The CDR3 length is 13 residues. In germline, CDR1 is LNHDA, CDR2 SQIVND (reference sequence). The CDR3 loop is CASSMEGITEAFF. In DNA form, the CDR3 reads TGTGCCAGTAGTATGGAGGGGATAACTGAAGCTTTCTTT.

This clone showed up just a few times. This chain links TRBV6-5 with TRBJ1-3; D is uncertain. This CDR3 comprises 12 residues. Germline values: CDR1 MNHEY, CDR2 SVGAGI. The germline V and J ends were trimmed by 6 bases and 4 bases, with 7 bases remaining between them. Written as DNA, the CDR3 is TGTGCCAGCAGGTCCCCGGGAAACACCATATATTTT. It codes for CASRSPGNTIYF.

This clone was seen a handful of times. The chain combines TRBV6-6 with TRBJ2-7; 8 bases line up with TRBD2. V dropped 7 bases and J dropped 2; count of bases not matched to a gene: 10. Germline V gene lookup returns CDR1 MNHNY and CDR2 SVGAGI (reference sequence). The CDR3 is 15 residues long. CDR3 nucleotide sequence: TGTGCCAGCACCCACGGGGCGGGGGGTACCTACGAGCAGTACTTC. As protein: CASTHGAGGTYEQYF.

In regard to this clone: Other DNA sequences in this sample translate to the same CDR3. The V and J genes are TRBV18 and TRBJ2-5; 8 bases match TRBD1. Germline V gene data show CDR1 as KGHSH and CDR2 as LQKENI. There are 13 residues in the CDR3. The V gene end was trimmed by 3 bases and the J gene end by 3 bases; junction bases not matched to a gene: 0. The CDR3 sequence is CASSPGQEETQYF. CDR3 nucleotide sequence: TGTGCCAGCTCACCGGGACAGGAAGAGACCCAGTACTTC.

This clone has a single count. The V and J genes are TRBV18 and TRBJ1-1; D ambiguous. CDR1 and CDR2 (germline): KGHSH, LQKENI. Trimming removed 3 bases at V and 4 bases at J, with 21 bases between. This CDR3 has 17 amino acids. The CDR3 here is CASSPPYKATGITEAFF. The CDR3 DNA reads TGTGCCAGCTCACCCCCTTATAAGGCCACGGGGATCACTGAAGCTTTCTTT.

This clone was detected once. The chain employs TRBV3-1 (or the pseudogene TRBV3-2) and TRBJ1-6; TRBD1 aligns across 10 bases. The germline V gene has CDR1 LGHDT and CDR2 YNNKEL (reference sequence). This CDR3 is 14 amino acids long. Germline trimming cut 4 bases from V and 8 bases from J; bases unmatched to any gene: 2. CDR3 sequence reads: CASSPGQGDSPLHF. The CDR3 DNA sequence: TGTGCCAGCAGCCCAGGACAGGGGGATTCACCCCTCCACTTT.